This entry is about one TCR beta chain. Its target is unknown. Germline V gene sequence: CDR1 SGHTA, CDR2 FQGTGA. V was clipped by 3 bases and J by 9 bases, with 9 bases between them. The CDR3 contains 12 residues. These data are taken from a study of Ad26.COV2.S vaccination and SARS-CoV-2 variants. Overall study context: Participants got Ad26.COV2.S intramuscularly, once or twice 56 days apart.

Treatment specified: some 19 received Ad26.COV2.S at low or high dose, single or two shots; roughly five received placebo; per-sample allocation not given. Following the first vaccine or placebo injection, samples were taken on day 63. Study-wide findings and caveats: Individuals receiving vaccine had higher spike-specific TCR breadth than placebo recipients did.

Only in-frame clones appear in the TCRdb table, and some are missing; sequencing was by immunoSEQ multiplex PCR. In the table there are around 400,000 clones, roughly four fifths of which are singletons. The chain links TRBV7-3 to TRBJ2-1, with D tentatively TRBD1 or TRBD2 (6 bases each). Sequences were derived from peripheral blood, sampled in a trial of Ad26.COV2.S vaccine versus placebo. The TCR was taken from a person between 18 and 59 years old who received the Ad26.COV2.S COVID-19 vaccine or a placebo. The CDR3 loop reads CASSFEGGEQFF. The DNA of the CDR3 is TGTGCCAGCAGCTTCGAGGGGGGTGAGCAGTTCTTC.